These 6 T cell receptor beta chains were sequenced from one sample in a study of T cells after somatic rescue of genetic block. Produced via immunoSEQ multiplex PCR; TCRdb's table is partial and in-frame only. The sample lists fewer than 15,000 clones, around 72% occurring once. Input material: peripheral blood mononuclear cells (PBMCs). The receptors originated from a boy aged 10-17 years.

The CDR3 DNA sequence: TGTGCCAGCAGCCCTCCCGGACTAGCGGGGGCAACCTACGAGCAGTACTTC. Its protein product is CASSPPGLAGATYEQYF. The rearrangement uses TRBV28 and TRBJ2-7; 13 nucleotides agree with TRBD2. This CDR3 is built from 17 residues. CDR1 and CDR2 (germline): MDHEN, SYDVKM. V lost 6 bases to trimming and J lost 2 bases; unmatched junction nucleotides: 10.

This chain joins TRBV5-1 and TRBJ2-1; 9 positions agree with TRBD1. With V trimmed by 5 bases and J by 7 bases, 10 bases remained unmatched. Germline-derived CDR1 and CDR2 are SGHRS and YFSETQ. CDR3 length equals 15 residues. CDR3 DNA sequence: TGCGCCAGCAGGGATCCGGGACAGGGTTCGAATGAGCAGTTCTTC. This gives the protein CASRDPGQGSNEQFF.

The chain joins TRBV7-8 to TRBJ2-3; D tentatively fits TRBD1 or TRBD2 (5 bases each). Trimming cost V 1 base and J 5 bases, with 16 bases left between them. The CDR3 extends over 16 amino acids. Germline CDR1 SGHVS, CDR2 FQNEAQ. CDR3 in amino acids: CASSLVGPISKDTQYF. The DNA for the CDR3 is TGTGCCAGCAGCTTAGTGGGACCAATATCAAAAGATACGCAGTATTTT.

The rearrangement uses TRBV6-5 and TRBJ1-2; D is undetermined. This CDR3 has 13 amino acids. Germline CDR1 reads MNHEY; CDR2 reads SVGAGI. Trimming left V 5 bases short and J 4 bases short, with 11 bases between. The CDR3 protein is CASSEILSYGYTF. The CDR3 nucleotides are TGTGCCAGCAGTGAAATCCTCAGCTATGGCTACACCTTC.

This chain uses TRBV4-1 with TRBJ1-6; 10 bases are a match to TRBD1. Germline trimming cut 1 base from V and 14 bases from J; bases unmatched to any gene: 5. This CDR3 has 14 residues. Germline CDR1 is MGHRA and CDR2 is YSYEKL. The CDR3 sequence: CASSQVGTGASLHF. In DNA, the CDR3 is TGCGCCAGCAGCCAAGTAGGGACAGGGGCGTCCCTCCACTTT.

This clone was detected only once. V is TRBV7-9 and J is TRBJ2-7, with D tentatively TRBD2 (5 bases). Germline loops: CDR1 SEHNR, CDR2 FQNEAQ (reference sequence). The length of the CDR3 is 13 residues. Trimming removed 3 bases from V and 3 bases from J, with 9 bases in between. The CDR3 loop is CASSLSGLYEQYF. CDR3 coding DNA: TGTGCCAGCAGCTTGAGCGGCCTCTACGAGCAGTACTTC.